A selection of T cell receptor beta chains follows, all from one sample in a study of PD-1 blockade in classical Hodgkin lymphoma. TCRdb keeps only in-frame clones here, not all; method: immunoSEQ multiplex PCR. The sample carries roughly 50,000 clones, 86% recorded once. Specimen: peripheral blood mononuclear cells (PBMCs), collected before the fourth cycle of nivolumab. The receptors were gathered from a human donor with classical Hodgkin lymphoma. Both conserved end residues are part of each CDR3. D genes are given only for firm matches. For some rows the clone size is stated as once, few or many, or as a class when expanded; others skip it.

J,V,size,D,CDR3,DNA
TRBJ2-1,TRBV5-1,-,-,CASSLALEQFF,TGCGCCAGCAGCTTAGCGTTGGAGCAGTTCTTC
TRBJ1-5,TRBV6-1,-,-,CASSEVGGAGNQPQHF,TGTGCCAGCAGTGAAGTTGGGGGCGCGGGCAATCAGCCCCAGCATTTT
TRBJ2-3,TRBV19,-,TRBD2,CASSASLAGTDTQYF,TGTGCCAGTAGTGCCTCGCTAGCGGGCACAGATACGCAGTATTTT
TRBJ2-5,TRBV28,-,-,CASSAGRYPQETQYF,TGTGCCAGCAGTGCGGGACGTTACCCCCAAGAGACCCAGTACTTC
TRBJ2-4,TRBV28,-,TRBD1,CASSSGQGTMLAKNIQYF,TGTGCCAGCAGCTCCGGACAGGGCACTATGCTAGCCAAAAACATTCAGTACTTC
TRBJ2-1,TRBV7-2,-,-,CASSLAGGLNEQFF,TGTGCCAGCAGCTTAGCGGGGGGGCTGAATGAGCAGTTCTTC
TRBJ2-7,TRBV6-5,medium-sized,-,CASSLGQNEQYF,TGTGCCAGCAGCCTAGGACAGAACGAGCAGTACTTC
TRBJ1-1,TRBV6-5,-,-,CASSYVGATTEAFF,TGTGCCAGCAGTTACGTGGGGGCCACAACTGAAGCTTTCTTT
TRBJ2-3,TRBV2,-,-,CASRAGTSTDTQYF,TGTGCCAGCCGTGCGGGAACTAGCACAGATACGCAGTATTTT
TRBJ2-4,TRBV28,-,-,CASSRRQDRAKNIQYF,TGTGCCAGCAGTCGGCGACAGGACCGAGCCAAAAACATTCAGTACTTC
TRBJ2-3,TRBV6-6,-,-,CASSYVSRETDTQYF,TGTGCCAGCAGTTACGTATCAAGGGAAACAGATACGCAGTATTTT
TRBJ1-3,TRBV18,-,-,CASSPRQVTPLSGNTIYF,TGTGCCAGCTCACCACGTCAGGTCACACCTCTCTCTGGAAACACCATATATTTT
TRBJ2-1,TRBV4-2,-,TRBD2,CASSHPGLAGGVTYNEQFF,TGTGCCAGCAGTCACCCGGGACTAGCGGGGGGGGTCACCTACAATGAGCAGTTCTTC
TRBJ2-7,TRBV6-1,-,-,CASSEAEGGPGDYEQYF,TGTGCCAGCAGTGAAGCGGAGGGGGGGCCTGGGGACTACGAGCAGTACTTC
TRBJ2-5,TRBV20-1,-,-,CSARLGETQYF,TGCAGTGCGCGGTTGGGTGAGACCCAGTACTTC
TRBJ1-2,TRBV6-5,few,-,CASRIQGFGYTF,TGTGCCAGCAGGATACAGGGCTTTGGCTACACCTTC
TRBJ2-3,TRBV6-6,-,-,CASSSSSDTQYF,TGTGCCAGCAGTTCTAGCTCGGATACGCAGTATTTT
TRBJ1-3,TRBV6-5,-,-,CASSYSGVTGNTIYF,TGTGCCAGCAGTTACTCGGGGGTCACTGGAAACACCATATATTTT
TRBJ1-1,TRBV7-2,-,-,CASSLQIPLNTEAFF,TGTGCCAGCAGCCTTCAGATTCCCCTGAACACTGAAGCTTTCTTT
TRBJ2-3,TRBV9,-,-,CASSVEAGAGLTTDTQYF,TGTGCCAGCAGCGTAGAGGCGGGGGCCGGACTAACCACAGATACGCAGTATTTT
TRBJ2-3,TRBV11-2,-,TRBD2,CASTGLAGITDTQYF,TGTGCCAGCACGGGACTAGCGGGGATCACAGATACGCAGTATTTT
TRBJ2-2,TRBV5-1,-,TRBD1,CASRSLRQGNTGELFF,TGCGCCAGCAGGTCCTTGAGACAGGGTAACACCGGGGAGCTGTTTTTT
TRBJ2-1,TRBV5-1,-,-,CASSLEANSYNEQFF,TGCGCCAGCAGCTTGGAAGCAAATTCCTACAATGAGCAGTTCTTC
TRBJ2-3,TRBV5-1,-,TRBD2,CASSLALAGVADTQYF,TGCGCCAGCAGCTTGGCTCTAGCGGGAGTAGCTGATACGCAGTATTTT
TRBJ2-5,TRBV13,-,-,CASSSAGGQETQYF,TGTGCCAGCAGCTCCGCCGGGGGCCAAGAGACCCAGTACTTC
TRBJ2-1,TRBV5-8,-,-,CASSSEGLRYNEQFF,TGTGCCAGCAGCTCCGAGGGGTTGAGATACAATGAGCAGTTCTTC
TRBJ1-5,TRBV27,-,-,CASSGQGQPQHF,TGTGCCAGCAGTGGCCAAGGTCAGCCCCAGCATTTT
TRBJ2-1,TRBV7-6,-,-,CASSLVDEQFF,TGTGCCAGCAGCTTAGTCGATGAGCAGTTCTTC